The entry below describes one TCR beta chain. Random hexamers were used to reverse transcribe an amount of roughly 0.45 to 1 ug RNA. TCRdb passed the immunoSEQ multiplex PCR reads through MiXCR, listing each CDR3 protein once. The table shows 150,000 to 200,000 distinct CDR3 sequences, with around 93% occurring only once. Germline V CDR1 and CDR2: DFQATT, SNEGSKA (reference sequence). The V end was cut by 3 bases, the J end by 1 base, with 9 bases between. The CDR3 runs to 13 residues. The record originates from a study of CD8 T cells in Susac syndrome. Sequencing of TCR beta was undertaken in CD8+ and CD4+ T cells derived from blood. The study used treatment-naive patients who had stable or active relapsing-remitting disease as multiple sclerosis controls.

The receptor was isolated from a human donor with multiple sclerosis. The sample was CD4+ T cells from PBMCs. The chain carries TRBV20-1 and TRBJ1-1, with D possibly TRBD1 on 5 matching bases. The CDR3 protein is CSARSTGNTEAFF. In nucleotides, the CDR3 is TGCAGTGCTAGGAGCACAGGGAACACTGAAGCTTTCTTT.